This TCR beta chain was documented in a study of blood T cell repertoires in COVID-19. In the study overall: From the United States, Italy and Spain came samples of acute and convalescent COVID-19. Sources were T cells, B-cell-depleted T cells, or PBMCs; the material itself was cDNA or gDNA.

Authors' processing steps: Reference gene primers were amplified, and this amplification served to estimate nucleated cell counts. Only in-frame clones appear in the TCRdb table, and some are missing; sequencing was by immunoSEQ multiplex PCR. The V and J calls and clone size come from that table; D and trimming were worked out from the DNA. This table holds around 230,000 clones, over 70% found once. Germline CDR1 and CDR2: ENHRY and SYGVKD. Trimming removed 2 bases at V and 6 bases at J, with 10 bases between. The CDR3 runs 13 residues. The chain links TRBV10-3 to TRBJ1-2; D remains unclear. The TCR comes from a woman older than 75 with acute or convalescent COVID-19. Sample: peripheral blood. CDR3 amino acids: CAISEESGHGYTF. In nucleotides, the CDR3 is TGTGCCATCAGTGAGGAGTCAGGCCATGGCTACACCTTC.